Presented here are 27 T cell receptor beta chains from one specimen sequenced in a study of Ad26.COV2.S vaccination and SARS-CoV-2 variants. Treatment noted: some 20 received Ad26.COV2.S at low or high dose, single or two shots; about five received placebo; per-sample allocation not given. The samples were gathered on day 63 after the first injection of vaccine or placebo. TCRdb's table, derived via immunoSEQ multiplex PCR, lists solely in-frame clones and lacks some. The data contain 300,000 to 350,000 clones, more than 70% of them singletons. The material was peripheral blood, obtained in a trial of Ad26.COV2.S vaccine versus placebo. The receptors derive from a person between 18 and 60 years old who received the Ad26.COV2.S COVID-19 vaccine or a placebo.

In nucleotides, the CDR3 is TGTGCCAGTAGTATAGGGGACAGGCGCAACTATGGCTACACCTTC. Translating gives CASSIGDRRNYGYTF. The V and J genes are TRBV19 and TRBJ1-2; TRBD1 matches at 8 bases. CDR3 size: 15 residues. J lost 2 bases, V lost 1 base, and 3 bases had no gene match. CDR1 is LNHDA and CDR2 is SQIVND in the germline V gene (reference sequence).

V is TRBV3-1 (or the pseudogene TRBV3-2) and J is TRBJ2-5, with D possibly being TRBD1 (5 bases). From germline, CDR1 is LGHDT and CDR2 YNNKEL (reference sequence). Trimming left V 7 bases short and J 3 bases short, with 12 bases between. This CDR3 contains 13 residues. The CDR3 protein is CASNRPAEETQYF. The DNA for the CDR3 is TGTGCCAGCAACAGGCCGGCGGAAGAGACCCAGTACTTC.

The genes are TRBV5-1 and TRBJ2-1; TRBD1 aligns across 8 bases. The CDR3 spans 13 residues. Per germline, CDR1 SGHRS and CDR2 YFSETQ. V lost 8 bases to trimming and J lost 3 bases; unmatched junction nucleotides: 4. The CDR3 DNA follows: TGCGCCAGTCAGGGGGCGGGCTACAATGAGCAGTTCTTC. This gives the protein CASQGAGYNEQFF.

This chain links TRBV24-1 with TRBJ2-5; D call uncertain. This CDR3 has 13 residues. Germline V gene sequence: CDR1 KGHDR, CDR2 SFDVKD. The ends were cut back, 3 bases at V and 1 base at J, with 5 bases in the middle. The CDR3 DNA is TGTGCCACCAGTGATACCAGCCAAGAGACCCAGTACTTC. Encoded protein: CATSDTSQETQYF.

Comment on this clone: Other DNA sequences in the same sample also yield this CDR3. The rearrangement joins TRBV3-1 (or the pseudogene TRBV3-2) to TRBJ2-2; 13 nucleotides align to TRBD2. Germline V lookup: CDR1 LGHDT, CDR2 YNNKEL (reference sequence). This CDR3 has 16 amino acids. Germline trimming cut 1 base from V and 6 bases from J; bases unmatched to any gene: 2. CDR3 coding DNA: TGTGCCAGCAGCCAAGGGGGACTAGCGGGGCCCGGGGAGCTGTTTTTT. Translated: CASSQGGLAGPGELFF.

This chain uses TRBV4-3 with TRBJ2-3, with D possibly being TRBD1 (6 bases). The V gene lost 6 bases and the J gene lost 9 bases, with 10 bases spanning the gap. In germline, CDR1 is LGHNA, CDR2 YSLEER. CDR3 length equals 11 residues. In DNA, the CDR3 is TGCGCCAGCAGTAAAAGGGGGACGCAGTATTTT. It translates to CASSKRGTQYF.

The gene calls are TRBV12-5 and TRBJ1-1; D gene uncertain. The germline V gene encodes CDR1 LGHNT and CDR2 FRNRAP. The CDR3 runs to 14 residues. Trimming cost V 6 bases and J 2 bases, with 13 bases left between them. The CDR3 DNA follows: TGTGCTAGTGGCACCCCCGAGAGAAACACTGAAGCTTTCTTT. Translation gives CASGTPERNTEAFF.

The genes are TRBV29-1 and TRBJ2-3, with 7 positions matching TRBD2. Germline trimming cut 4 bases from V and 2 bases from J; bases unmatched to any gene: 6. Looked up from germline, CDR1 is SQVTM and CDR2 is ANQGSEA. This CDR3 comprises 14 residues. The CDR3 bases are TGCAGCGTTGGCCGGGACTACCTCACAGATACGCAGTATTTT. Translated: CSVGRDYLTDTQYF.

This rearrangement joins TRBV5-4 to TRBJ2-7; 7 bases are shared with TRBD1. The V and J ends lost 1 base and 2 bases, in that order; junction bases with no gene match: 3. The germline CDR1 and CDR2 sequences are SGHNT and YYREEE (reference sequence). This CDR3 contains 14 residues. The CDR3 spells CASSLSQGTYEQYF. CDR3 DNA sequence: TGTGCCAGCAGCTTGTCACAGGGGACCTACGAGCAGTACTTC. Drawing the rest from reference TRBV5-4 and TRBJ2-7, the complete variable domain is ETGVTQSPTHLIKTRGQQVTLRCSSQSGHNTVSWYQQALGQGPQFIFQYYREEENGRGNFPPRFSGLQFPNYSSELNVNALELDDSALYLCASSLSQGTYEQYFGPGTRLTVT.

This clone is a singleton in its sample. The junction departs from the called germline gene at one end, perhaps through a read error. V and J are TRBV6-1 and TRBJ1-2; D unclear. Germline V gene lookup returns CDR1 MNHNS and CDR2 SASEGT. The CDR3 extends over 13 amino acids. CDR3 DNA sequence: TGTGCCAGCAGTGAAGGGGTTGGCAGCCTCGTCGCCTTC. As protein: CASSEGVGSLVAF.

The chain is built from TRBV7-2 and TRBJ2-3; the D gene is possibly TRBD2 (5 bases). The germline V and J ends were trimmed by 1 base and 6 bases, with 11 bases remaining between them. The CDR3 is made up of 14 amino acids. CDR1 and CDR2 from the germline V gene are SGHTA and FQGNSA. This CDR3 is CASSLGGLVDTQYF. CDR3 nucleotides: TGTGCCAGCAGCTTAGGAGGGCTAGTCGATACGCAGTATTTT. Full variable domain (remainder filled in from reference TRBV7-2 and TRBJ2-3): GAGVSQSPSNKVTEKGKDVELRCDPISGHTALYWYRQSLGQGLEFLIYFQGNSAPDKSGLPSDRFSAERTGGSVSTLTIQRTQQEDSAVYLCASSLGGLVDTQYFGPGTRLTVL.

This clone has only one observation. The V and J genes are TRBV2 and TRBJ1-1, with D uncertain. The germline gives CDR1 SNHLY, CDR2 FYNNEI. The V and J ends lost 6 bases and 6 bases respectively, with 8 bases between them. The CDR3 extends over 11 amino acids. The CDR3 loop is CASSSGAEAFF. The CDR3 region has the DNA TGTGCCAGCAGCTCTGGGGCTGAAGCTTTCTTT. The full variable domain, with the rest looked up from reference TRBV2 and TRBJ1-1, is EPEVTQTPSHQVTQMGQEVILRCVPISNHLYFYWYRQILGQKVEFLVSFYNNEISEKSEIFDDQFSVERPDGSNFTLKIRSTKLEDSAMYFCASSSGAEAFFGQGTRLTVV.

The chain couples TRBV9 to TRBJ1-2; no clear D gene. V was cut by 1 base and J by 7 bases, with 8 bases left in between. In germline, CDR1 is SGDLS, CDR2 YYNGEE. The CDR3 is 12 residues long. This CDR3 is CASSVPGGGYTF. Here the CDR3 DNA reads TGTGCCAGCAGCGTACCGGGAGGTGGCTACACCTTC.

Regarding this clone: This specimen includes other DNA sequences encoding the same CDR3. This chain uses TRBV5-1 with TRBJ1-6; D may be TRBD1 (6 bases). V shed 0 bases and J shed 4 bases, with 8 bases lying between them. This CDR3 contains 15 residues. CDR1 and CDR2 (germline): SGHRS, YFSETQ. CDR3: CASSLEGGYNSPLHF. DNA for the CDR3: TGCGCCAGCAGCTTGGAAGGGGGATATAATTCACCCCTCCACTTT. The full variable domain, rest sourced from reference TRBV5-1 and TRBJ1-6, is KAGVTQTPRYLIKTRGQQVTLSCSPISGHRSVSWYQQTPGQGLQFLFEYFSETQRNKGNFPGRFSGRQFSNSRSEMNVSTLELGDSALYLCASSLEGGYNSPLHFGNGTRLTVT.

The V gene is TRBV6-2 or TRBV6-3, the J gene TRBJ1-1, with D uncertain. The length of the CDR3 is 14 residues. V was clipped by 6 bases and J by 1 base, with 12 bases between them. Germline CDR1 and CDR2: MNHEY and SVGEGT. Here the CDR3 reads CASSTLGGNTEAFF. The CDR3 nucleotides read TGTGCCAGCAGCACCCTTGGTGGGAACACTGAAGCTTTCTTT.

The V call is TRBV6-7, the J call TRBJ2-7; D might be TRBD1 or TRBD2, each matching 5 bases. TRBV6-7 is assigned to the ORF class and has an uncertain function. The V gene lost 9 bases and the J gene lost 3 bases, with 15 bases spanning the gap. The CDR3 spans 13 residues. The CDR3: CARNMGEFYEQYF. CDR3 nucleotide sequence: TGTGCCAGGAATATGGGGGAATTCTACGAGCAGTACTTC.

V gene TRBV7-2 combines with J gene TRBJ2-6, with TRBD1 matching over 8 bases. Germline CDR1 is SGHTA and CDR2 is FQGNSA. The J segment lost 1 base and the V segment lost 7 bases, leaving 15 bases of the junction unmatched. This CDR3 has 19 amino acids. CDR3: CASTIRSGGGYSGANVLTF. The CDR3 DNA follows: TGTGCCAGCACCATAAGGTCAGGGGGCGGCTATTCTGGGGCCAACGTCCTGACTTTC.

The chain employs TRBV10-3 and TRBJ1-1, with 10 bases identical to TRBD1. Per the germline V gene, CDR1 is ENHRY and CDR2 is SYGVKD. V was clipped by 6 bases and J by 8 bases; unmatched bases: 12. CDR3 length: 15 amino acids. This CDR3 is CAIRGTGTGDPEAFF. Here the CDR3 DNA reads TGTGCCATCAGGGGAACCGGGACAGGGGATCCGGAAGCTTTCTTT.

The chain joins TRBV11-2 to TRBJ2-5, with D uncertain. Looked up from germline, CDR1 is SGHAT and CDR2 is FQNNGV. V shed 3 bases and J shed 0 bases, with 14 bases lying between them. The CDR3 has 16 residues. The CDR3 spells CASSFSGSRNQETQYF. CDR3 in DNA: TGTGCCAGCAGCTTTTCCGGGTCTCGGAACCAAGAGACCCAGTACTTC.

CDR3 nucleotides: TGTGCCAGCAGCTTAGGCGGACAGGGCCCCTCGCAGTACTTC. Translating gives CASSLGGQGPSQYF. The chain joins TRBV11-2 to TRBJ2-7, with 8 bases lining up with TRBD1. The CDR3 is 14 residues long. After removal of 1 base from V and 9 bases from J, the junction contained 8 bases not matched to a gene. CDR1 is SGHAT, CDR2 FQNNGV, per germline.

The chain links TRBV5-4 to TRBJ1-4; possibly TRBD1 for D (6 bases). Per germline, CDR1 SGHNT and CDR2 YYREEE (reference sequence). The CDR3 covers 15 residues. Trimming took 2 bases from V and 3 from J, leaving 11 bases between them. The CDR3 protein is CASSFGGASNEKLFF. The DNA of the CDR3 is TGTGCCAGCAGCTTTGGGGGGGCATCTAATGAAAAACTGTTTTTT.

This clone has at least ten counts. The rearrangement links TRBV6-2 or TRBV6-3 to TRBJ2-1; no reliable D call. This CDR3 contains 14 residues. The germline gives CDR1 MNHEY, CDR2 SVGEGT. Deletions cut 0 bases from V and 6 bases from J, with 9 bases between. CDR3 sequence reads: CASSYSSHLNEQFF. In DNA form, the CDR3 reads TGTGCCAGCAGTTACTCGTCCCACCTCAATGAGCAGTTCTTC.

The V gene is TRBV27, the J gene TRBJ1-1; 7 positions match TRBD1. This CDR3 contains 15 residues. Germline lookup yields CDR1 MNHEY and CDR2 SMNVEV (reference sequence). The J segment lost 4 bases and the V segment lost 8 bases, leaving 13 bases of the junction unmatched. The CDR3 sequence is CASRQGVSYSTEAFF. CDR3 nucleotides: TGTGCCAGCCGACAGGGTGTTTCGTATAGCACTGAAGCTTTCTTT.

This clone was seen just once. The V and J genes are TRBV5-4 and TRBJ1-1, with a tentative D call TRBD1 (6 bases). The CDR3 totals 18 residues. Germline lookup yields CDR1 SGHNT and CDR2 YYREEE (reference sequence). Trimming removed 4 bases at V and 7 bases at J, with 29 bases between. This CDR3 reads CASSPPQGERSSRVEAFF. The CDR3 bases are TGTGCCAGCAGCCCCCCACAGGGCGAACGCTCCTCCCGAGTTGAAGCTTTCTTT. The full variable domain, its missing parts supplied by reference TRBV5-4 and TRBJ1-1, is ETGVTQSPTHLIKTRGQQVTLRCSSQSGHNTVSWYQQALGQGPQFIFQYYREEENGRGNFPPRFSGLQFPNYSSELNVNALELDDSALYLCASSPPQGERSSRVEAFFGQGTRLTVV.

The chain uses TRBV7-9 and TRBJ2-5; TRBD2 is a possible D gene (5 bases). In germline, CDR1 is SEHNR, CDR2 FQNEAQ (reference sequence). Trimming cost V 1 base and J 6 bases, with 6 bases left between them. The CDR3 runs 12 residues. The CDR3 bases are TGTGCCAGCAGCTTAGACGGGAAGACCCAGTACTTC. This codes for CASSLDGKTQYF.

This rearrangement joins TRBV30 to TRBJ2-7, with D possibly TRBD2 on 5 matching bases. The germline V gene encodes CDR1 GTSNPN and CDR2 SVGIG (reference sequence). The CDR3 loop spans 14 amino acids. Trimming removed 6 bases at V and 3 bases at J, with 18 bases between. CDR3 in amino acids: CACQMAGRVYEQYF. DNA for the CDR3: TGTGCCTGTCAGATGGCCGGGCGGGTCTACGAGCAGTACTTC.

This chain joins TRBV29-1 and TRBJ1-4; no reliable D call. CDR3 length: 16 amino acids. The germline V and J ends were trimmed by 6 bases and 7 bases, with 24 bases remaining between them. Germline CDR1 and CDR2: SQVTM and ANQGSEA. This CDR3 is CSVYIPQRSGSEKLFF. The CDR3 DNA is TGCAGCGTCTACATACCACAACGGTCGGGAAGTGAAAAACTGTTTTTT. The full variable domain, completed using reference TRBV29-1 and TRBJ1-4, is SAVISQKPSRDICQRGTSLTIQCQVDSQVTMMFWYRQQPGQSLTLIATANQGSEATYESGFVIDKFPISRPNLTFSTLTVSNMSPEDSSIYLCSVYIPQRSGSEKLFFGSGTQLSVL.